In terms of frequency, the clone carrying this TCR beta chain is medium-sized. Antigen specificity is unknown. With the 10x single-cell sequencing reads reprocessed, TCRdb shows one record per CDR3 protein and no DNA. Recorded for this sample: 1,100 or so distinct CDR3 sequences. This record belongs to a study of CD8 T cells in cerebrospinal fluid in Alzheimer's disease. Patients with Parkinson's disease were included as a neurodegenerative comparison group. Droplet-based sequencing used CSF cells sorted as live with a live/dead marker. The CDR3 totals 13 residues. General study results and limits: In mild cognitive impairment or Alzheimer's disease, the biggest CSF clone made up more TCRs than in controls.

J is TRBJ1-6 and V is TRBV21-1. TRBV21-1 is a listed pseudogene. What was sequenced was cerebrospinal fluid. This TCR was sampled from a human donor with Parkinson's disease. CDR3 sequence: CASSAGNNSPLHF.